A selection of T cell receptor beta chains follows, all from one sample in a study of cytomegalovirus exposure and HLA in healthy donors. Some clones are missing from TCRdb's copy, which holds only in-frame ones; the method was immunoSEQ multiplex PCR. The table shows roughly 120,000 clones, with about 82% occurring only once. The sample was PBMCs. Receptors originate from a man between 18 and 29 years old in good health and CMV-seronegative. The CDR3 runs from the conserved cysteine through the conserved F or W. D genes are given only for firm matches. A clone size is listed for some rows: how often the clone was seen (once, few, many), or a class if it is expanded.

V	D	J	size	CDR3	DNA
TRBV11-2	-	TRBJ2-3	-	CASSLGRGADTQYF	TGTGCCAGCAGCTTAGGTCGCGGGGCAGATACGCAGTATTTT
TRBV6-6	TRBD1	TRBJ1-2	-	CASRTTGRFDGYTF	TGTGCCAGCAGAACGACAGGGAGGTTTGATGGCTACACCTTC
TRBV19	TRBD1	TRBJ1-1	-	CASSGTATEAFF	TGTGCCAGTAGTGGGACAGCCACTGAAGCTTTCTTT
TRBV7-6	TRBD1	TRBJ1-3	medium-sized	CASSSPWTGSGNTIYF	TGTGCCAGCAGCTCACCCTGGACAGGATCTGGAAACACCATATATTTT
TRBV6-5	TRBD1	TRBJ1-1	-	CASRNRGLSTEAFF	TGTGCCAGCAGGAACAGGGGGCTGAGTACTGAAGCTTTCTTT
TRBV5-4	TRBD2	TRBJ2-3	-	CASSMKREVGGDTQYF	TGTGCCAGCAGCATGAAGCGGGAGGTGGGAGGGGATACGCAGTATTTT
TRBV19	-	TRBJ1-4	-	CASMGLNVEKLFF	TGTGCCAGTATGGGCTTGAATGTGGAAAAACTGTTTTTT
TRBV29-1	TRBD1	TRBJ1-6	few	CSVGTGGQGSPLHF	TGCAGCGTTGGGACAGGGGGCCAGGGTTCACCCCTCCACTTT
TRBV9	TRBD2	TRBJ2-7	-	CASSPGLAGGGSYEQYF	TGTGCCAGCAGCCCGGGACTAGCGGGAGGCGGCTCCTACGAGCAGTACTTC
TRBV5-1	TRBD1	TRBJ1-2	-	CASRPQGAAHGYTF	TGCGCCAGCAGGCCACAGGGGGCCGCACATGGCTACACCTTC
TRBV6-4	TRBD1	TRBJ2-2	-	CASSEVSGQAPGELFF	TGTGCCAGCAGTGAGGTCTCCGGACAGGCCCCCGGGGAGCTGTTTTTT
TRBV11-3	-	TRBJ2-7	-	CASSFNRVTGITCEQYF	TGTGCCAGCAGCTTTAATAGGGTTACAGGGATTACTTGCGAGCAGTACTTC
TRBV7-2	TRBD1	TRBJ1-5	-	CASSLNRGSEQPQHF	TGTGCCAGCAGCTTAAACAGGGGATCTGAACAGCCCCAGCATTTT
TRBV25-1	-	TRBJ1-2	-	CASSDTLEGERYGYTF	TGTGCCAGCAGTGACACCCTAGAGGGGGAAAGGTATGGCTACACCTTC
TRBV6-5	-	TRBJ2-7	-	CASSYPGQSSYEQYF	TGTGCCAGCAGTTACCCGGGACAAAGCTCCTACGAGCAGTACTTC
TRBV4-1	TRBD1	TRBJ2-1	-	CASSHPDRGYNEQFF	TGCGCCAGCAGCCACCCGGACAGGGGATACAATGAGCAGTTCTTC
TRBV7-9	-	TRBJ1-5	-	CASSLGSGGHQPQHF	TGTGCCAGCAGCTTAGGGAGCGGAGGGCATCAGCCCCAGCATTTT
TRBV2	TRBD1	TRBJ2-2	-	CASRRDREAGELFF	TGTGCCAGTCGCCGGGACAGGGAGGCCGGGGAGCTGTTTTTT
TRBV30	TRBD1	TRBJ1-4	-	CAWSVRGQRNEKLFF	TGTGCCTGGAGTGTCAGGGGACAGAGGAATGAAAAACTGTTTTTT
TRBV6-6	-	TRBJ2-2	-	CASRKQQVTGELFF	TGTGCCAGCAGGAAACAACAGGTTACCGGGGAGCTGTTTTTT
TRBV10-3	TRBD1	TRBJ2-2	-	CAISDPGQGTFGELFF	TGTGCCATCAGTGACCCGGGACAGGGTACCTTCGGGGAGCTGTTTTTT
TRBV4-1	-	TRBJ1-1	-	CASSQVPVTEAFF	TGCGCCAGCAGCCAAGTCCCGGTGACTGAAGCTTTCTTT
TRBV6-5	TRBD1	TRBJ2-5	once	CASSYQDRGGETQYF	TGTGCCAGCAGTTACCAAGACAGGGGTGGAGAGACCCAGTACTTC
TRBV9	TRBD2	TRBJ2-7	-	CASSPAGGTYEQYF	TGTGCCAGCAGCCCCGCGGGGGGGACCTACGAGCAGTACTTC
TRBV18	-	TRBJ2-7	few	CASSPGSSYEQYF	TGTGCCAGCTCACCCGGGAGCTCCTACGAGCAGTACTTC
TRBV5-1	-	TRBJ1-2	-	CASSSDRPGYTF	TGCGCCAGCAGCTCGGACAGACCGGGCTACACCTTC
TRBV2	-	TRBJ1-1	-	CASGRRNTEAFF	TGTGCCAGCGGAAGGAGGAACACTGAAGCTTTCTTT
TRBV7-6	-	TRBJ2-7	-	CASSSSDEQYF	TGTGCCAGCAGCTCCTCGGACGAGCAGTACTTC
TRBV10-3	TRBD1	TRBJ1-4	-	CAIRQGGTNEKLFF	TGTGCCATCAGGCAGGGGGGCACTAATGAAAAACTGTTTTTT
TRBV6-6	-	TRBJ1-2	-	CASTNGGSNYGYTF	TGTGCCAGCACAAACGGAGGGTCGAACTATGGCTACACCTTC
TRBV27	-	TRBJ1-3	-	CASGGGRNSGNTIYF	TGTGCCAGCGGTGGGGGCAGGAACTCTGGAAACACCATATATTTT
TRBV5-6	TRBD2	TRBJ2-5	few	CASSYGLAGETQYF	TGTGCCAGCAGCTACGGACTAGCGGGCGAGACCCAGTACTTC
TRBV12-5	TRBD1	TRBJ1-4	-	CASGLGDRGGEKLFF	TGTGCTAGTGGTTTGGGGGACAGGGGCGGTGAAAAACTGTTTTTT
TRBV19	TRBD2	TRBJ2-1	-	CATTTSAHNEQFF	TGTGCCACCACCACTAGCGCGCACAATGAGCAGTTCTTC
TRBV11-2	-	TRBJ1-5	-	CASSPRQGQPQHF	TGTGCCAGCAGCCCCCGCCAGGGTCAGCCCCAGCATTTT
TRBV6-1	TRBD1	TRBJ2-1	-	CASSIQGGYYNEQFF	TGTGCCAGCAGTATACAGGGGGGATACTACAATGAGCAGTTCTTC
TRBV19	-	TRBJ1-6	many	CASSIQQNNSPLHF	TGTGCCAGTAGTATCCAACAGAATAATTCACCCCTCCACTTT
TRBV9	-	TRBJ1-3	-	CASSVGGSTALGNTIYF	TGTGCCAGCAGCGTAGGAGGGTCAACCGCTCTGGGAAACACCATATATTTT
TRBV6-6	TRBD1	TRBJ2-5	-	CASSATGGQETQYF	TGTGCCAGCAGTGCGACAGGGGGCCAAGAGACCCAGTACTTC
TRBV30	TRBD1	TRBJ2-7	-	CAWRIFGQVSYEQYF	TGTGCCTGGAGGATCTTCGGACAGGTGTCCTACGAGCAGTACTTC
TRBV6-5	-	TRBJ1-2	-	CASSYSTVDGYTF	TGTGCCAGCAGTTACTCGACAGTTGATGGCTACACCTTC
TRBV25-1	-	TRBJ2-5	-	CASSESGAGKETQYF	TGTGCCAGCAGTGAATCAGGGGCAGGTAAAGAGACCCAGTACTTC
TRBV4-1	-	TRBJ2-7	-	CASSQDGQGYYEQYF	TGCGCCAGCAGCCAAGATGGGCAGGGATACTACGAGCAGTACTTC
TRBV6-4	TRBD2	TRBJ2-1	-	CASSSTAGVRNEQFF	TGTGCCAGCAGTTCTACAGCGGGAGTCCGCAATGAGCAGTTCTTC
TRBV7-9	TRBD1	TRBJ2-1	-	CASSLVQGANNEQFF	TGTGCCAGCAGCTTAGTACAGGGGGCGAACAATGAGCAGTTCTTC
TRBV27	-	TRBJ1-1	-	CASSRGQRTNTEAFF	TGTGCCAGCAGCCGAGGACAGAGAACCAACACTGAAGCTTTCTTT